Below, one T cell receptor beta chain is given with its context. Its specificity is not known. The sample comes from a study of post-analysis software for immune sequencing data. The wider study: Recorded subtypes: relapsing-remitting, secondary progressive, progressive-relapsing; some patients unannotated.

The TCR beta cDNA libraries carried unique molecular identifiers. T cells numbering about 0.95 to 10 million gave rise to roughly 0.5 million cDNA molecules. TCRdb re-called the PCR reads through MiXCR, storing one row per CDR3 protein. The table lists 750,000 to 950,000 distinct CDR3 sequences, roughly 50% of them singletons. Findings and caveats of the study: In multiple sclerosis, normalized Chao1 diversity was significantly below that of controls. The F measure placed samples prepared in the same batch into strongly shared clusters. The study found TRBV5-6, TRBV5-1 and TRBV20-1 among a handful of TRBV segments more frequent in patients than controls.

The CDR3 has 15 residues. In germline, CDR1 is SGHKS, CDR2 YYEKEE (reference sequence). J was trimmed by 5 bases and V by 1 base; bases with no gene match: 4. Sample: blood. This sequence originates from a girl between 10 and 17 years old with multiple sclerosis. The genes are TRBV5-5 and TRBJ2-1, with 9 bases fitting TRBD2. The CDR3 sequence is CASSLRRLADNEQFF. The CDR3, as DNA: TGTGCCAGCAGCTTGCGAAGACTAGCGGACAATGAGCAGTTCTTC. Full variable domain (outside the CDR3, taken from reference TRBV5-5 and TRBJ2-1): DAGVTQSPTHLIKTRGQQVTLRCSPISGHKSVSWYQQVLGQGPQFIFQYYEKEERGRGNFPDRFSARQFPNYSSELNVNALLLGDSALYLCASSLRRLADNEQFFGPGTRLTVL.